This T cell receptor (beta chain) was identified in a study of early T cells in non-severe SARS-CoV-2 infection. Across the whole study: Unpaired chains resulted from sequencing bulk RNA of unsorted whole blood. General study findings and limits: In VDJdb matching, anti-spike CD8 responses were favored while private and CD4 specificities went missing.

The CDR3 is 13 amino acids. Per germline, CDR1 SGHNT and CDR2 YENEEA. V was clipped by 1 base and J by 10 bases, with 11 bases between them. As part of library construction, unique molecular identifiers were attached to individual cDNA molecules. TCRdb fed the 5' RACE reads into MiXCR, producing one record per CDR3 protein. The sample yields tens of thousands of distinct CDR3 sequences, about 16% seen once. This clonotype was observed at least ten times. Its specificity is unknown. The chain uses TRBV11-3 and TRBJ2-1, with a possible D match to TRBD2 (5 bases). Sequenced input: whole blood. The sequence came from an adult who was a healthcare worker with PCR-confirmed SARS-CoV-2 infection or an uninfected control (not recorded which). The CDR3 region has the DNA TGTGCCAGCAGCTTAGGGCTAGGGAGAGAGCAGTTCTTC. Its translation is CASSLGLGREQFF. Combining the CDR3 with reference TRBV11-3 and TRBJ2-1 gives the whole variable domain EAGVVQSPRYKIIEKKQPVAFWCNPISGHNTLYWYLQNLGQGPELLIRYENEEAVDDSQLPKDRFSAERLKGVDSTLKIQPAELGDSAVYLCASSLGLGREQFFGPGTRLTVL.